This passage covers 2 T cell receptor beta chains from one sample sequenced in a study of shared clonotypes between healthy human individuals. The assay was immunoSEQ multiplex PCR, and TCRdb's table has in-frame clones only and misses some. The data show 1.5 million to 2.5 million clones, over 85% seen once. CD45RO-negative, CCR7-positively selected cells formed the naive CD8 fraction, excluding terminally differentiated effector memory CD45RA+ cells. Sequences were obtained from naive CD8+ T cells sorted from blood. The source is a man between 18 and 29 years old in good health.

The chain has TRBV18 and TRBJ2-3; 11 bases align to TRBD2. Germline lookup yields CDR1 KGHSH and CDR2 LQKENI. This CDR3 is 17 amino acids long. The J segment lost 0 bases and the V segment lost 3 bases, leaving 5 bases of the junction unmatched. In nucleotides, the CDR3 is TGTGCCAGCTCACCTGGGACTAGCGGTACTAGCACAGATACGCAGTATTTT. Translating gives CASSPGTSGTSTDTQYF.

This chain connects TRBV6-1 to TRBJ1-4; no reliable D call. CDR3 size: 14 residues. Per germline, CDR1 MNHNS and CDR2 SASEGT. Trimming took 0 bases from V and 14 from J, leaving 16 bases between them. CDR3: CASSEALFVPELFF. The CDR3 DNA reads TGTGCCAGCAGTGAAGCGTTATTTGTGCCAGAGCTGTTTTTT.